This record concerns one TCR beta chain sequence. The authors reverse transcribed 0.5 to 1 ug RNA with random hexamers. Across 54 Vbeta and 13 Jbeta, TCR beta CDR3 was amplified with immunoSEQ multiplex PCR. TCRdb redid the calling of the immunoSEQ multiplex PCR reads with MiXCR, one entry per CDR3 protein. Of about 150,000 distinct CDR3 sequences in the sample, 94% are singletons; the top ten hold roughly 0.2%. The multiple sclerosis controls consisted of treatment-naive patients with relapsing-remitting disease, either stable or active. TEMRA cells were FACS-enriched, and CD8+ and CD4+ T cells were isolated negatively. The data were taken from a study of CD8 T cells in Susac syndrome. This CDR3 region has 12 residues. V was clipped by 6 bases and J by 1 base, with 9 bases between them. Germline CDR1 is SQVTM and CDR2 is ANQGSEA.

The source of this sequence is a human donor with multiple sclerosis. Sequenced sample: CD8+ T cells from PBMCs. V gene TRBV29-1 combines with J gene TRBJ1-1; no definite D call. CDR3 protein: CSVPRSNTEAFF. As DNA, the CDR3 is TGCAGCGTCCCGCGTTCGAACACTGAAGCTTTCTTT. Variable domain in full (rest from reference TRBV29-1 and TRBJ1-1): SAVISQKPSRDICQRGTSLTIQCQVDSQVTMMFWYRQQPGQSLTLIATANQGSEATYESGFVIDKFPISRPNLTFSTLTVSNMSPEDSSIYLCSVPRSNTEAFFGQGTRLTVV.